This TCR beta chain was observed in a study of beta chain features in type 1 diabetes. Whole-study results and caveats: Equally in patients and controls, PCR might preferentially amplify shorter templates. A moderate, significant TCRB CDR3 shortening appeared in type 1 diabetes across four CD4+ subsets. Healthy donors had naive, central memory and Treg TCRB repertoires that appeared less similar than those seen among patients.

Sorted CD4+ subsets: naive, central memory, regulatory, stem cell-like memory (CD45RO/CCR7/CD25/CD127/CD95/CD27 panel). In all sorted populations, purity surpassed 95%. Germline V CDR1 and CDR2: MNHEY, SVGAGI. This CDR3 contains 13 residues. V was trimmed by 5 bases and J by 8 bases, leaving 15 bases between them. Expressed TCRB transcripts got sequenced, as all isolated RNA was reverse transcribed. The repertoire was sequenced with immunoSEQ multiplex PCR; TCRdb's copy has only in-frame clones and lacks some. Of tens of thousands of clones in the sample, about 68% were seen once. This clone was seen only a few times. Its target is unknown.

The source material was Tregs from blood. The chain recombines TRBV6-5 with TRBJ1-1; D might be TRBD1 (6 bases). The sequence was obtained from a man aged 30-40 years with type 1 diabetes. Some clones in this sample may be carry-over from other donors' samples. The CDR3 DNA is TGTGCCAGCAGTGAAGCTTCGAGGGGGGAAGCTTTCTTT. It specifies CASSEASRGEAFF.